The source of this T cell receptor (beta chain) is a study of control samples from healthy donors and cancer patients. This CDR3 region has 14 residues. Trimming removed 5 bases from V and 2 bases from J; junction bases left unmatched: 4. From germline, CDR1 is SGHNT and CDR2 YENEEA. The repertoire was sequenced with immunoSEQ multiplex PCR; TCRdb's copy has only in-frame clones and lacks some. The sample has roughly 130,000 clones; 70% to 90% are singletons. J is TRBJ1-1 and V is TRBV11-3; 8 positions match TRBD1. The sample comprised blood. This TCR came from a man aged 50 to 60 in good health. CDR3 nucleotide sequence: TGTGCCAGCAGCGCACAGGGGGAAAACACTGAAGCTTTCTTT. This encodes CASSAQGENTEAFF.